The clone carrying this T cell receptor (beta chain) occurred a few times. Its specificity is unknown. The CDR3 totals 14 residues. Germline CDR1 reads MNHNY; CDR2 reads SVGAGI (reference sequence). V lost 6 bases and J lost 3, with 14 bases in between. TCRdb's table, derived via immunoSEQ multiplex PCR, lists solely in-frame clones and lacks some. This table holds roughly 48,000 clones, approximately 79% found once. This entry belongs to a study of radiotherapy plus CTLA-4 blockade in lung cancer. About the study: Objective responses were observed in around 17% of patients, and disease control was achieved by about 30%. Study-level points and caveats: Reports state that early shifts in blood T cell clones, with interferon-beta, best predicted response.

V is TRBV6-6 and J is TRBJ1-2; a weak D match, TRBD1 (5 bases). This TCR came from a human donor with non-small cell lung cancer who had stable disease on radiotherapy plus ipilimumab. The sample here was peripheral blood, taken from a patient treated with radiotherapy plus ipilimumab. The CDR3 bases are TGTGCCAGCAGCCCCGGAGGGGCCTACTATGGCTACACCTTC. Amino acid sequence: CASSPGGAYYGYTF.